The clone carrying this TCR beta chain was seen at least ten times. Alpha- and beta-chain coverage of first-strand cDNA came from TRAV- and TRBV-specific primers. With a constant-region primer and a V-primer adapter, TCRs were subjected to approximately 18 PCR cycles of amplification. A single record per CDR3 protein comes from TCRdb applying MiXCR to the reads. Of about 39,000 distinct CDR3 sequences detected, 31% appear once; the ten largest clones hold around 3.5%. These data belong to a study of low-dose radiotherapy and immunotherapy resistance in tumors. Study at large: Each patient was administered nivolumab intravenously at 240 mg, which was a flat dose, every two weeks, along with intravenous ipilimumab at 1 mg/kg every six weeks.

V lost 6 bases, J lost 1 base, and 9 bases lay in between. This CDR3 comprises 13 residues. Germline V gives CDR1 ENHRY, CDR2 SYGVKD. The sample's time point: before trial treatment. Each donor was administered nivolumab, ipilimumab, aspirin, low-dose cyclophosphamide and low-dose radiotherapy. The receptor was derived from a male donor with gallbladder cancer. The rearrangement links TRBV10-3 to TRBJ2-5; D unresolved. This sample comprised PBMCs, obtained before treatment. The CDR3 reads CAIRMTGQETQYF. CDR3 in DNA: TGTGCCATCAGGATGACTGGCCAAGAGACCCAGTACTTC.